What follows are 3 T cell receptor beta chains derived from one specimen sequenced in a study of vaccination and CD4 T cells after COVID-19. The Oncomine TCR Beta short-read assay was applied to DNA of cultured CD4+ T cells. TCRdb processed the PCR reads anew with MiXCR; each CDR3 protein has one entry. The sample includes over 15,000 distinct CDR3 sequences, around three quarters seen only once; the top ten take around a sixth. Treatment here: approximately nine-day PBMC culture with coronavirus spike peptide pools or control peptides (ViraFEST assay). The antigens these receptors bind are not known. Sequencing was done on a sample of CD4+ T cells from blood, cultured in vitro. These receptors were taken from a human donor who had recovered from COVID-19.

This clonotype showed up just once. This chain uses TRBV6-2 or TRBV6-3 with TRBJ2-3; TRBD1 aligns across 11 bases. The V segment lost 7 bases and the J segment 2 bases; nucleotides outside the gene matches: 8. Germline V gene lookup returns CDR1 MNHEY and CDR2 SVGEGT. This CDR3 has 16 amino acids. CDR3 in amino acids: CASTSDRGHFTDTQYF. CDR3 DNA: TGTGCCAGCACCTCGGACAGGGGGCATTTCACAGATACGCAGTATTTT.

This clonotype appeared a few times. This sequence joins TRBV7-2 and TRBJ1-2; 9 nucleotides line up with TRBD1. CDR1 is SGHTA, CDR2 FQGNSA, per germline. This CDR3 spans 17 amino acids. V dropped 0 bases and J dropped 4; count of bases not matched to a gene: 9. DNA of the CDR3: TGTGCCAGCAGCTTAGCGCACTGGACAGGGGATGGCTATGGCTACACCTTC. Protein: CASSLAHWTGDGYGYTF.

CDR3 residues: CASSITDRVSPEQYF. The CDR3 DNA follows: TGTGCCAGCAGTATAACGGACAGGGTCTCTCCCGAGCAGTACTTC. The genes are TRBV28 and TRBJ2-7; 8 bases match TRBD1. Losses at the gene ends were 5 bases for V and 6 bases for J; bases not matched to a gene: 12. The CDR3 length is 15 residues. Germline lookup yields CDR1 MDHEN and CDR2 SYDVKM.